The source of this T cell receptor beta chain is a study of blood T cell repertoires in COVID-19. The CDR3 is made up of 16 amino acids. It was within 2 weeks before study entry that exposed participants met a COVID-19 case. The method was immunoSEQ multiplex PCR; TCRdb's version includes in-frame clones alone and lacks a portion of them. Among some 320,000 clones, just under 90% were seen once, and the ten largest hold approximately 2.9%. This clone has just one count. The source is a woman in her forties or fifties who had been exposed to COVID-19. This chain links TRBV21-1 with TRBJ1-4; the D call of TRBD1 is as the table states it, not checked on the DNA. TRBV21-1 constitutes a pseudogene. The sample comprised PBMCs or T cells enriched from blood (not recorded which). The CDR3 reads CASSKPRQAGGEKLFF. The DNA of the CDR3 is TGTGCCAGCAGCAAACCCCGACAGGCGGGTGGGGAAAAACTGTTTTTT.